The source of this T cell receptor (beta chain) is a study of shared clonotypes between healthy human individuals. Study details: The study enrolled a couple of women and a few men aged 18 to 49. General study findings and limits: Sharing across four donors was highest in naive CD4 (roughly 5%) and lowest in memory CD8 (about 0.4%).

Libraries were prepared by immunoSEQ multiplex PCR; TCRdb keeps only in-frame clonotypes and omits some of them. This repertoire shows about 2.2 million clones, 90% to 95% found once; its top ten account for 1.5% to 2%. Selected positively for CCR7 and CD45RO-negative, naive CD8 cells excluded terminally differentiated effector memory CD45RA+ cells. All of the donors resided in Nashville, Tennessee, and each was a Caucasian adult. This clone was counted once. What it binds is not known. Sequenced: naive CD8+ T cells from PBMCs. The sequence derives from a man aged 18 to 29 in good health. Some clones in this sample may be carry-over from other donors' samples.

CDR3 region: CASGTLNQETQYF. For the CDR3, the DNA is TGTGCCAGCGGAACCCTAAACCAAGAGACCCAGTACTTC. This chain uses TRBV27 with TRBJ2-5; D remains ambiguous. The CDR3 length is 13 residues. Germline assignment: CDR1 MNHEY and CDR2 SMNVEV (reference sequence). V was trimmed by 8 bases and J by 0 bases, leaving 10 bases between them.